The 22 T cell receptor beta chains below come from one sample, sequenced in a study of OX40 agonist ivuxolimab in advanced cancers. Libraries came from the immunoSEQ multiplex PCR assay. TCRdb re-hosts the immuneACCESS table, in-frame sequences only. Its copies lack some clones; in the studies checked, an unresolved V gene accounts for under half of them, and the cause for the rest is not known. Across this sample there are more than 50,000 clones, with around 81% seen only once. The ten largest make up about 4% of the sample. Source: CD4+ or CD8+ T cells sorted from blood, taken in a trial of the OX40 agonist ivuxolimab. The origin of the receptors is an adult with an advanced solid tumor such as melanoma, head and neck, liver or kidney cancer.

This clone was detected once. The chain's CDR3 is CASSILDTGNTEAFF. For the CDR3, the DNA is TGTGCCAGCAGTATTCTCGATACAGGGAACACTGAAGCTTTCTTT. The rearrangement uses TRBV28 and TRBJ1-1; D is perhaps TRBD1 (5 bases). The CDR3 extends over 15 amino acids. CDR1 and CDR2 from the germline V gene are MDHEN and SYDVKM. Trimming took 5 bases from V and 1 from J, leaving 14 bases between them.

The gene calls are TRBV19 and TRBJ1-4; D is unresolved. The CDR3 runs 15 residues. Between the trimmed V and J ends, which lost 9 bases and 5 bases, there was a span of 19 bases. The germline V gene encodes CDR1 LNHDA and CDR2 SQIVND (reference sequence). Here the CDR3 reads CASLRAELPNEKLFF. The DNA of the CDR3 is TGTGCCAGCCTCCGGGCCGAACTTCCGAATGAAAAACTGTTTTTT.

The chain is built from TRBV19 and TRBJ2-7; 9 bases agree with TRBD1. The ends lost 6 bases at V and 7 bases at J; junction bases unmatched: 13. This CDR3 is 15 amino acids long. Germline V gene data show CDR1 as LNHDA and CDR2 as SQIVND (reference sequence). CDR3 nucleotide sequence: TGTGCCAGTAGCCCACGTACCGGGACAGGGTCGGAGCAGTACTTC. Its translation: CASSPRTGTGSEQYF.

This chain links TRBV7-9 with TRBJ1-2; D is unclear. The CDR3 totals 13 residues. V lost 5 bases, J lost 6 bases, and 13 bases lay in between. CDR1 SEHNR and CDR2 FQNEAQ come from the germline V gene (reference sequence). In DNA form, the CDR3 reads TGTGCCAGCAGCCGCGGGCCTCAACATGGCTACACCTTC. Its translation: CASSRGPQHGYTF.

The rearrangement links TRBV19 to TRBJ1-6, with a weak D call TRBD1 (6 bases). Trimming stripped 6 bases from V and 8 bases from J, with 11 bases between. CDR1 LNHDA and CDR2 SQIVND come from the germline V gene (reference sequence). The CDR3 is made up of 13 amino acids. Written as DNA, the CDR3 is TGTGCCAGTAGCGCAGGGGCGGATTCACCCCTCCACTTT. This encodes CASSAGADSPLHF. Drawing the rest from reference TRBV19 and TRBJ1-6, the complete variable domain is DGGITQSPKYLFRKEGQNVTLSCEQNLNHDAMYWYRQDPGQGLRLIYYSQIVNDFQKGDIAEGYSVSREKKESFPLTVTSAQKNPTAFYLCASSAGADSPLHFGNGTRLTVT.

The chain combines TRBV11-2 with TRBJ2-2, with D unclear. Germline CDR1 reads SGHAT; CDR2 reads FQNNGV. This CDR3 has 18 residues. Trimming cost V 5 bases and J 2 bases, with 21 bases left between them. CDR3 in DNA: TGTGCCAGCAGCCGCTACCCCCCTAGGACCAGAAACACCGGGGAGCTGTTTTTT. The encoded protein is CASSRYPPRTRNTGELFF.

The CDR3 nucleotides are TGTGCCAGCAGCCAAGATCAGCTGTTCGCAGGCAATCAGCCCCAGCATTTT. Translated, it gives CASSQDQLFAGNQPQHF. The chain recombines TRBV4-2 with TRBJ1-5, with D hard to call. The CDR3 is 17 residues long. Germline assignment: CDR1 LGHNA and CDR2 YNFKEQ. V was trimmed by 0 bases and J by 2 bases, leaving 14 bases between them.

The chain employs TRBV30 and TRBJ2-2, with D possibly TRBD2 on 5 matching bases. Germline V CDR1 and CDR2: GTSNPN, SVGIG (reference sequence). The length of the CDR3 is 14 residues. Trimming stripped 0 bases from V and 6 bases from J, with 11 bases between. In DNA form, the CDR3 reads TGTGCCTGGAGTGTACTAGGGTCTGCCGGGGAGCTGTTTTTT. Translating gives CAWSVLGSAGELFF.

This clone was seen only a few times. This chain links TRBV6-6 with TRBJ1-1, with D unclear. Germline V gives CDR1 MNHNY, CDR2 SVGAGI (reference sequence). V gave up 0 bases and J gave up 7 bases, with 6 bases separating them. This CDR3 is 12 amino acids long. In DNA, the CDR3 is TGTGCCAGCAGTTACTCTATCCTTGAAGCTTTCTTT. Translation: CASSYSILEAFF.

The V call is TRBV11-2, the J call TRBJ2-1, with 9 bases fitting TRBD2. Germline values: CDR1 SGHAT, CDR2 FQNNGV. The CDR3 is made up of 17 amino acids. V was clipped by 4 bases and J by 4 bases; unmatched bases: 11. The CDR3 sequence: CASSSSIGLAGYNEQFF. The CDR3, as DNA: TGTGCCAGCAGCTCCTCCATCGGGCTAGCGGGATACAATGAGCAGTTCTTC.

This rearrangement joins TRBV9 to TRBJ2-7; D possibly corresponds to TRBD2 (6 bases). Trimming took 0 bases from V and 4 from J, leaving 17 bases between them. CDR3 length equals 16 residues. Germline lookup yields CDR1 SGDLS and CDR2 YYNGEE. The CDR3 protein is CASSVGSTGDVYEQYF. The CDR3, as DNA: TGTGCCAGCAGCGTAGGCAGTACGGGAGATGTATACGAGCAGTACTTC.

The chain uses TRBV11-3 and TRBJ2-7; D is ambiguous. CDR1 is SGHNT and CDR2 is YENEEA in the germline V gene. The CDR3 extends over 16 amino acids. Trimming took 0 bases from V and 6 from J, leaving 18 bases between them. CDR3 nucleotide sequence: TGTGCCAGCAGCTTAGACTCAGGAATCAGCAACGGCGAGCAGTACTTC. The encoded protein is CASSLDSGISNGEQYF.

This clone was recorded once. J is TRBJ2-5 and V is TRBV7-9; D is possibly TRBD2 (6 bases). Deletions cut 1 base from V and 5 bases from J, with 8 bases between. The germline V gene has CDR1 SEHNR and CDR2 FQNEAQ (reference sequence). The CDR3 has 13 residues. CDR3 bases: TGTGCCAGCAGCTTAGGGGGGAGGGAGACCCAGTACTTC. Translated: CASSLGGRETQYF.

This chain uses TRBV5-4 with TRBJ2-1; TRBD2 matches at 12 bases. V lost 3 bases to trimming and J lost 7 bases; unmatched junction nucleotides: 5. The CDR3 length is 15 residues. Germline assignment: CDR1 SGHNT and CDR2 YYREEE (reference sequence). The CDR3 protein is CASSSTSGRGNEQFF. The DNA of the CDR3 is TGTGCCAGCAGCTCGACTAGCGGGAGAGGGAATGAGCAGTTCTTC. Drawing the rest from reference TRBV5-4 and TRBJ2-1, the complete variable domain is ETGVTQSPTHLIKTRGQQVTLRCSSQSGHNTVSWYQQALGQGPQFIFQYYREEENGRGNFPPRFSGLQFPNYSSELNVNALELDDSALYLCASSSTSGRGNEQFFGPGTRLTVL.

This clone has just one count. This chain joins TRBV27 and TRBJ1-1; 9 nucleotides align to TRBD1. V was pared by 7 bases and J by 4 bases, with 1 base of the junction left unmatched. Germline V gene sequence: CDR1 MNHEY, CDR2 SMNVEV (reference sequence). This CDR3 has 12 residues. CDR3 coding DNA: TGTGCCAGCACGGGACAGGGCACTGAAGCTTTCTTT. Amino acid sequence: CASTGQGTEAFF.

V is TRBV11-3 and J is TRBJ2-2; TRBD1 agrees at 7 bases. Per the germline V gene, CDR1 is SGHNT and CDR2 is YENEEA. V dropped 3 bases and J dropped 4; count of bases not matched to a gene: 2. CDR3 length: 14 amino acids. This chain's CDR3 is CASSFSGGTGELFF. The CDR3 DNA follows: TGTGCCAGCAGCTTTTCAGGGGGCACCGGGGAGCTGTTTTTT.

The genes are TRBV11-1 and TRBJ2-7; either TRBD1 or TRBD2 may fit D (6 bases each). CDR3 length equals 16 residues. Germline V gene sequence: CDR1 SGHAT, CDR2 FQDESV (reference sequence). V shed 5 bases and J shed 0 bases, with 17 bases lying between them. CDR3 DNA sequence: TGTGCCAGCAGCGTAATGGGGGGCCAATTCTCCTACGAGCAGTACTTC. This gives the protein CASSVMGGQFSYEQYF.

DNA for the CDR3: TGTGCCAGCAGCGAGGGGGTCACCGACAATGAGCAGTTCTTC. Its protein is CASSEGVTDNEQFF. The chain combines TRBV27 with TRBJ2-1; D is perhaps TRBD1 (6 bases). The length of the CDR3 is 14 residues. Trimming removed 6 bases from V and 5 bases from J, with 14 bases in between. Germline CDR1 and CDR2: MNHEY and SMNVEV (reference sequence).

This clone was seen only once. The rearrangement joins TRBV19 to TRBJ1-1; D is perhaps TRBD1 (5 bases). Germline V CDR1 and CDR2: LNHDA, SQIVND (reference sequence). The CDR3 runs to 15 residues. The V and J ends lost 1 base and 3 bases respectively, with 12 bases between them. The CDR3 protein is CASSIGAGTDTEAFF. For the CDR3, the DNA is TGTGCCAGTAGTATAGGGGCCGGGACGGACACTGAAGCTTTCTTT. Full variable domain (missing parts from reference TRBV19 and TRBJ1-1): DGGITQSPKYLFRKEGQNVTLSCEQNLNHDAMYWYRQDPGQGLRLIYYSQIVNDFQKGDIAEGYSVSREKKESFPLTVTSAQKNPTAFYLCASSIGAGTDTEAFFGQGTRLTVV.

CDR3: CASSSGLAGVVGELFF. The CDR3 nucleotides are TGTGCCAGCAGCTCGGGACTAGCGGGAGTGGTCGGGGAGCTGTTTTTT. This sequence joins TRBV13 and TRBJ2-2; 14 bases are shared with TRBD2. CDR3 length: 16 residues. The V gene end was trimmed by 4 bases and the J gene end by 7 bases; junction bases not matched to a gene: 5. Germline V CDR1 and CDR2: PRHDT, FYEKMQ (reference sequence). Combining the CDR3 with reference TRBV13 and TRBJ2-2 gives the whole variable domain AAGVIQSPRHLIKEKRETATLKCYPIPRHDTVYWYQQGPGQDPQFLISFYEKMQSDKGSIPDRFSAQQFSDYHSELNMSSLELGDSALYFCASSSGLAGVVGELFFGEGSRLTVL.

The chain is built from TRBV10-3 and TRBJ2-3; perhaps D is TRBD1 or TRBD2 (5 bases each). V shed 4 bases and J shed 5 bases, with 13 bases lying between them. The CDR3 length is 14 residues. CDR1 and CDR2 (germline): ENHRY, SYGVKD. The CDR3 region has the DNA TGTGCCATCAGTGGGGTCGGGGCAGGAGATACGCAGTATTTT. This sequence encodes CAISGVGAGDTQYF.

The J gene is TRBJ2-7, the V gene TRBV19; possibly TRBD1 for D (5 bases). Germline assignment: CDR1 LNHDA and CDR2 SQIVND (reference sequence). This CDR3 comprises 15 residues. V lost 2 bases, J lost 2 bases, and 13 bases lay in between. The CDR3 here is CASSISWTPAYEQYF. For the CDR3, the DNA is TGTGCCAGTAGTATATCTTGGACACCGGCCTACGAGCAGTACTTC.